This section outlines one T cell receptor (beta chain) sequence together with its context. The time point denotes: newly diagnosed GD, antithyroid drugs for less than 3 months. There was RNA extracted from PBMCs, and the TCR library was made from it. Sequencing libraries for TCR beta were prepared with iRepertoire HTBI primers and Arm-PCR of CDR3 regions. TCRdb recomputed calls from the multiplex PCR reads with MiXCR, one row per CDR3 protein. The data show 530,000 or so distinct CDR3 sequences, around an eighth seen once. These data originate in a study of regulatory T cells in long-lasting Graves disease. For the study at large: Antithyroid drug use was under 3 months in newly diagnosed Graves' patients.

Another study also made use of these data, one on T cells in Graves' hyperthyroidism and ophthalmopathy.

This TCR was recovered from a man younger than 45 with Graves disease. This material consisted of peripheral blood mononuclear cells (PBMCs), taken at new diagnosis, from a patient treated with antithyroid drugs.

The CDR3 DNA sequence: TGTGCCATCAGTGAGACAGGGCCCGAGACCCAGTACTTC. Encoded protein: CAISETGPETQYF. This chain connects TRBV10-3 to TRBJ2-5; D may be TRBD1 (6 bases). The V end was cut by 2 bases, the J end by 5 bases, with 9 bases between. CDR3 length: 13 residues. From germline, CDR1 is ENHRY and CDR2 SYGVKD.